The rows below give T cell receptor beta chains drawn from one sample of a study of cytomegalovirus exposure and HLA in healthy donors. Sequenced by immunoSEQ multiplex PCR; TCRdb stores in-frame clones only, minus some. The sample lists 35,000 to 50,000 clones; more than 85% were seen once. The sequencing input was PBMCs. These receptors came from a woman between 18 and 30 years old in good health and CMV-seronegative. CDR3s include the opening cysteine and the closing phenylalanine or tryptophan. Fields, in order: clone size, D gene, J gene, V gene, CDR3 DNA, CDR3 protein. The D gene is left open where the match is weak. Where a row states a size, it is once, few, many or the class of an expanded clone; other rows omit it.

. | . | TRBJ2-1 | TRBV2 | TGTGCCAGCGCCACAGGCCTGAACTACAATGAGCAGTTCTTC | CASATGLNYNEQFF
. | TRBD2 | TRBJ2-7 | TRBV13 | TGTGCCAGCAGCCAAGGGACTAGCGCGTATCTCTCCTACGAGCAGTACTTC | CASSQGTSAYLSYEQYF
. | TRBD1 | TRBJ2-1 | TRBV12-5 | TGTGCTAGTGGTCCTTTGTGGGGCCGGGACAGGAGTCACGATGAGCAGTTCTTC | CASGPLWGRDRSHDEQFF
. | TRBD2 | TRBJ2-7 | TRBV2 | TGTGCCAGCAGTACCGGGACTAACGTCTACGAGCAGTACTTC | CASSTGTNVYEQYF
. | . | TRBJ2-5 | TRBV2 | TGTGCCAGCAGTGTAGGGGGGGCGAAGACCCAGTACTTC | CASSVGGAKTQYF
. | . | TRBJ2-5 | TRBV5-1 | TGCGCCAGCAGCTTGGATGGACTAAAGGAAGAGACCCAGTACTTC | CASSLDGLKEETQYF
. | . | TRBJ2-1 | TRBV9 | TGTGCCAGCAGCCCCGAGGGCACGCGACAGGCACAATCCTACAATGAGCAGTTCTTC | CASSPEGTRQAQSYNEQFF
. | TRBD1 | TRBJ2-5 | TRBV7-3 | TGTGCCAGCAGCCCAACGGCAACCGGGACAGGGCAAGGCACACAAGAGACCCAGTACTTC | CASSPTATGTGQGTQETQYF
. | . | TRBJ2-5 | TRBV28 | TGTGCCAGCAGCGGGGAGGGGGTGGAGACCCAGTACTTC | CASSGEGVETQYF
. | . | TRBJ1-1 | TRBV19 | TGTGCCAGTAGTACTGCAGGGTTCCTGAACACTGAAGCTTTCTTT | CASSTAGFLNTEAFF
once | . | TRBJ2-5 | TRBV6-1 | TGTGCCATTCAGGCTGCCTTGGGAGAGACCCAGTACTTC | CAIQAALGETQYF
. | . | TRBJ2-5 | TRBV6-1 | TGTGCCAGCAGCCTATTGGGGGGGGCGACGGAGACCCAGTACTTC | CASSLLGGATETQYF
. | TRBD1 | TRBJ1-5 | TRBV2 | TGTGCCAGCAGTAGGACAGGGGGCGGCAATCAGCCCCAGCATTTT | CASSRTGGGNQPQHF
. | . | TRBJ1-5 | TRBV19 | TGTGCCAGTAGTAAACAGGGCAATCAGCCCCAGCATTTT | CASSKQGNQPQHF
. | . | TRBJ2-7 | TRBV19 | TGTGCCAGTAGTACAGACATCTCCTACGAGCAGTACTTC | CASSTDISYEQYF
. | TRBD1 | TRBJ2-4 | TRBV2 | TGTGCCAGCAGAGTCGGACAGGGGATGTACATTCAGTACTTC | CASRVGQGMYIQYF
. | TRBD2 | TRBJ2-1 | TRBV5-8 | TGTGCCAGCAGCTTGGTGGCGGGGGGGGACTACAATGAGCAGTTCTTC | CASSLVAGGDYNEQFF
. | . | TRBJ1-2 | TRBV2 | TGTGCCAGCAGTCAAGGGGTTGTGGGGGGTGGGATAAACTATGGCTACACCTTC | CASSQGVVGGGINYGYTF
few | . | TRBJ2-7 | TRBV6-1 | TGTGCCAGCATGCGGATCTCCTACGAGCAGTACTTC | CASMRISYEQYF
. | . | TRBJ2-1 | TRBV4-1 | TGCGCCAGCAGCCCGGGACACGGGACCTACAATGAGCAGTTCTTC | CASSPGHGTYNEQFF
. | TRBD1 | TRBJ1-5 | TRBV13 | TGTGCCAGCAGCAAAACAGGGGAACCAAATCAGCCCCAGCATTTT | CASSKTGEPNQPQHF
. | TRBD1 | TRBJ2-1 | TRBV6-6 | TGTGCCACCCTTCCTAACAGGGGGTACAATGAGCAGTTCTTC | CATLPNRGYNEQFF
. | TRBD1 | TRBJ1-2 | TRBV6-5 | TGTGCCAGCAGGCCGTATACAGGGGCCAAGTATGGCTACACCTTC | CASRPYTGAKYGYTF
. | TRBD1 | TRBJ1-5 | TRBV28 | TGTGCCAGCACACCGGGACAGGGGTCTCAGCCCCAGCATTTT | CASTPGQGSQPQHF